These 27 T cell receptor beta chains originate from one sample sequenced in a study of Graves' ophthalmopathy and Graves' hyperthyroidism. The authors amplified TCR beta CDR3 regions from RNA transcripts. In the first round, RT-PCR was carried out with HTBI primers, and a multiplex PCR formed the second round. TCRdb reprocessed the multiplex PCR reads with MiXCR, giving one entry per CDR3 protein. This sample has approximately 160,000 distinct CDR3 sequences, with approximately 40% found just once. What was sequenced was peripheral blood. The receptors were sampled from a woman aged 40-49 years with Graves' ophthalmopathy.

The chain carries TRBV12-3 or TRBV12-4 and TRBJ2-7; D ambiguous. V was pared by 7 bases and J by 5 bases, with 15 bases between. CDR3 length: 13 amino acids. This chain's CDR3 is CASTSTSPHEQYF. CDR3 nucleotide sequence: TGTGCCAGCACCTCGACCTCCCCCCACGAGCAGTACTTC.

In its sample, this clonotype was seen many times. This chain uses TRBV7-3 with TRBJ2-5; 11 nucleotides align to TRBD2. Per germline, CDR1 SGHTA and CDR2 FQGTGA. The V segment lost 0 bases and the J segment 1 base; nucleotides outside the gene matches: 1. The CDR3 runs 16 residues. CDR3 amino acids: CASSLTGTSGQETQYF. In nucleotides, the CDR3 is TGTGCCAGCAGCTTAACCGGGACTAGCGGCCAAGAGACCCAGTACTTC.

The chain carries TRBV28 and TRBJ2-7; D unresolved. This CDR3 is built from 14 residues. Germline V gene sequence: CDR1 MDHEN, CDR2 SYDVKM. Deletions cut 3 bases from V and 1 base from J, with 10 bases between. The CDR3: CASSFVTGSYEQYF. The CDR3 DNA is TGTGCCAGCAGTTTCGTGACGGGTTCCTACGAGCAGTACTTC.

In its sample, this clonotype was seen many times. The chain uses TRBV18 and TRBJ1-1; D not resolved. Germline loops: CDR1 KGHSH, CDR2 LQKENI. There are 13 residues in the CDR3. Trimming cost V 3 bases and J 0 bases, with 5 bases left between them. Written as DNA, the CDR3 is TGTGCCAGCTCACCCAAGTTGAACACTGAAGCTTTCTTT. Translation gives CASSPKLNTEAFF.

This chain links TRBV15 with TRBJ2-7; possible D gene TRBD1, 6 bases. V was cut by 8 bases and J by 8 bases, with 19 bases left in between. The CDR3 sequence is 13 residues long. Germline V lookup: CDR1 LNHNV, CDR2 YYDKDF (reference sequence). The CDR3 reads CATRRDTGKQQYF. The CDR3 region has the DNA TGTGCCACCCGCCGGGACACGGGAAAGCAGCAGTACTTC.

The chain recombines TRBV7-2 with TRBJ2-5; D is unresolved. Germline values: CDR1 SGHTA, CDR2 FQGNSA. CDR3 length: 13 amino acids. V shed 0 bases and J shed 5 bases, with 7 bases lying between them. CDR3 residues: CASSLAFRETQYF. The CDR3 bases are TGTGCCAGCAGCTTAGCGTTCAGGGAGACCCAGTACTTC.

In this sample, this clonotype turned up many times. This chain links TRBV12-3 or TRBV12-4 with TRBJ1-1; D possibly corresponds to TRBD1 (6 bases). The germline V and J ends were trimmed by 6 bases and 2 bases, with 16 bases remaining between them. The CDR3 loop spans 15 amino acids. CDR3 DNA sequence: TGTGCCAGCAGGCCTGACAGGACCGGTAACACTGAAGCTTTCTTT. It yields the protein CASRPDRTGNTEAFF.

In this sample, this clonotype turned up many times. The genes are TRBV4-3 and TRBJ1-1; tentatively, D is TRBD1 (5 bases). CDR1 and CDR2 (germline): LGHNA, YSLEER. The CDR3 runs to 16 residues. Between the trimmed V and J ends, which lost 4 bases and 2 bases, there was a span of 17 bases. The chain's CDR3 is CASSLLPTGQNTEAFF. The CDR3 DNA reads TGCGCCAGCAGCCTCCTACCGACGGGGCAAAACACTGAAGCTTTCTTT.

This clonotype was observed many times. V is TRBV11-2 and J is TRBJ2-7; D perhaps matches TRBD1 (5 bases). The germline V gene has CDR1 SGHAT and CDR2 FQNNGV. The CDR3 loop spans 14 amino acids. The V and J ends lost 3 bases and 3 bases respectively, with 12 bases between them. DNA of the CDR3: TGTGCCAGCAGCTTTCTAGGGGTGGACTACGAGCAGTACTTC. This encodes CASSFLGVDYEQYF.

The table lists this clonotype with many counts. The CDR3 DNA reads TGTGCCAGCAAAAAACTAGCGGGGACTGCCTACGAGCAGTACTTC. This codes for CASKKLAGTAYEQYF. The rearrangement joins TRBV28 to TRBJ2-7; 10 bases line up with TRBD2. The CDR3 has 15 residues. CDR1 and CDR2 (germline): MDHEN, SYDVKM. Unmatched junction bases numbered 8, after V lost 7 bases and J lost 2 bases.

V gene TRBV4-2 combines with J gene TRBJ1-5; D not resolved. Germline V gene lookup returns CDR1 LGHNA and CDR2 YNFKEQ. V lost 0 bases and J lost 6, with 6 bases in between. The CDR3 spans 13 residues. CDR3 nucleotides: TGTGCCAGCAGCCAAGATTCGGCTCAGCCCCAGCATTTT. Residues: CASSQDSAQPQHF.

This clonotype has a count of ten or more. The rearrangement joins TRBV15 to TRBJ1-1; D is possibly TRBD1 (6 bases). The V end was cut by 0 bases, the J end by 6 bases, with 8 bases between. CDR1 is LNHNV, CDR2 YYDKDF, per germline (reference sequence). This CDR3 comprises 13 residues. The CDR3 spells CATSREGGAEAFF. For the CDR3, the DNA is TGTGCCACCAGCAGAGAAGGGGGGGCTGAAGCTTTCTTT.

This clonotype was seen many times. This rearrangement joins TRBV7-2 to TRBJ2-5; maybe TRBD2 (5 bases). The germline V gene has CDR1 SGHTA and CDR2 FQGNSA. This CDR3 has 14 residues. V was trimmed by 0 bases and J by 2 bases, leaving 7 bases between them. In DNA form, the CDR3 reads TGTGCCAGCAGCTTAGCGGGAGCACAAGAGACCCAGTACTTC. The encoded protein is CASSLAGAQETQYF.

CDR3 region: CASSQSHSGTSYEQYF. The DNA of the CDR3 is TGTGCCAGCAGCCAAAGCCATAGCGGGACGTCCTACGAGCAGTACTTC. The chain uses TRBV11-2 and TRBJ2-7; 8 nucleotides line up with TRBD2. V dropped 5 bases and J dropped 1; count of bases not matched to a gene: 10. Germline V gene data show CDR1 as SGHAT and CDR2 as FQNNGV. The length of the CDR3 is 16 residues.

This chain uses TRBV28 with TRBJ1-5, with TRBD1 matching over 7 bases. Germline lookup yields CDR1 MDHEN and CDR2 SYDVKM. This CDR3 has 16 residues. V lost 8 bases, J lost 5 bases, and 15 bases stayed unmatched. Written as DNA, the CDR3 is TGTGCCAGCGGCCCGATTAGAGGGGGCGTCGATCAGCCCCAGCATTTT. This encodes CASGPIRGGVDQPQHF.

This clonotype showed up many times. The V call is TRBV6-2 or TRBV6-3, the J call TRBJ2-7; 11 positions agree with TRBD2. Per the germline V gene, CDR1 is MNHEY and CDR2 is SVGEGT. The J segment lost 5 bases and the V segment lost 3 bases, leaving 12 bases of the junction unmatched. This CDR3 region has 17 residues. The CDR3 nucleotides are TGTGCCAGCAGTTATCGGCGCCTAACTAGCGGGAGTGACGAGCAGTACTTC. As protein: CASSYRRLTSGSDEQYF.

The chain recombines TRBV12-3 or TRBV12-4 with TRBJ1-6, with 7 bases identical to TRBD1. The CDR3 covers 15 residues. V gave up 5 bases and J gave up 8 bases; unmatched junction bases: 9. The CDR3 region has the DNA TGTGCCAGCAGTATTGAGGGGGCGCGTTATTCACCCCTCCACTTT. Protein sequence: CASSIEGARYSPLHF.

The V gene is TRBV19, the J gene TRBJ1-1, with TRBD1 as a possible D gene (6 bases). The V and J ends lost 5 bases and 7 bases respectively, with 14 bases between them. The CDR3 consists of 13 residues. The germline V gene encodes CDR1 LNHDA and CDR2 SQIVND (reference sequence). The CDR3 bases are TGTGCCAGTAGTTCCCCGCGGGGGCTTGAAGCTTTCTTT. Protein product: CASSSPRGLEAFF.

This sequence joins TRBV20-1 and TRBJ1-1, with D perhaps TRBD1 (5 bases). CDR3 size: 14 residues. V lost 4 bases and J lost 5, with 17 bases in between. Germline CDR1 is DFQATT and CDR2 is SNEGSKA (reference sequence). CDR3 sequence: CSAINSDSRTEAFF. CDR3 in DNA: TGCAGTGCTATCAATTCCGACAGTCGTACTGAAGCTTTCTTT.

The chain has TRBV20-1 and TRBJ2-7, with D possibly called TRBD1 or TRBD2 (6 bases each). The CDR3 is 13 amino acids. Deletions cut 6 bases from V and 3 bases from J, with 15 bases between. The germline V gene has CDR1 DFQATT and CDR2 SNEGSKA (reference sequence). This CDR3 reads CSATPGASYEQYF. The CDR3 DNA is TGCAGTGCCACTCCGGGGGCTAGCTACGAGCAGTACTTC.

This clonotype was observed many times. V gene TRBV12-3 or TRBV12-4 combines with J gene TRBJ1-6, with a possible D match to TRBD1 (6 bases). The CDR3 totals 13 residues. V gave up 6 bases and J gave up 7 bases, with 10 bases separating them. The CDR3 loop reads CASRSQGNSPLHF. The DNA of the CDR3 is TGTGCCAGCAGATCCCAGGGGAATTCACCCCTCCACTTT.

This sequence joins TRBV7-2 and TRBJ2-7, with TRBD2 matching 8 bases. Trimming removed 5 bases from V and 7 bases from J; junction bases left unmatched: 13. Germline V gene sequence: CDR1 SGHTA, CDR2 FQGNSA. The CDR3 is 15 amino acids. CDR3 region: CASSPFHGRAEEQYF. The CDR3 nucleotides read TGTGCCAGCAGCCCCTTTCACGGGAGGGCGGAGGAGCAGTACTTC.

This clonotype showed up many times. The chain joins TRBV20-1 to TRBJ2-7; D is ambiguous. The CDR3 sequence is 12 residues long. From germline, CDR1 is DFQATT and CDR2 SNEGSKA (reference sequence). V lost 0 bases, J lost 9 bases, and 12 bases lay in between. CDR3 sequence (DNA): TGCAGTGCTAGAGACAGAGAAGTTCGGCAGTACTTC. Its protein product is CSARDREVRQYF.

Many counts were recorded for this clonotype. The genes are TRBV5-1 and TRBJ2-2; TRBD2 aligns across 11 bases. The junction had 7 bases not matched to a gene; V was cut back by 3 bases and J by 6 bases. Germline loops: CDR1 SGHRS, CDR2 YFSETQ. The CDR3 sequence is 16 residues long. The CDR3 here is CASSSHSSGRPGELFF. The CDR3 bases are TGCGCCAGCAGCTCCCACTCTAGCGGGAGGCCCGGGGAGCTGTTTTTT. The full variable domain, rest sourced from reference TRBV5-1 and TRBJ2-2, is KAGVTQTPRYLIKTRGQQVTLSCSPISGHRSVSWYQQTPGQGLQFLFEYFSETQRNKGNFPGRFSGRQFSNSRSEMNVSTLELGDSALYLCASSSHSSGRPGELFFGEGSRLTVL.

The table lists this clonotype with many counts. This chain connects TRBV6-2 or TRBV6-3 to TRBJ2-4; the D call may be TRBD1 or TRBD2 (6 bases each). Germline V gene lookup returns CDR1 MNHEY and CDR2 SVGEGT. The CDR3 covers 13 residues. The V gene lost 2 bases and the J gene lost 7 bases, with 9 bases spanning the gap. DNA of the CDR3: TGTGCCAGCAGTTACCCGGGGGCGAACATTCAGTACTTC. It specifies CASSYPGANIQYF.

J is TRBJ1-1 and V is TRBV10-3; D call uncertain. Per germline, CDR1 ENHRY and CDR2 SYGVKD. Between the trimmed V and J ends, which lost 10 bases and 3 bases, there was a span of 21 bases. The CDR3 is 15 amino acids. Written as DNA, the CDR3 is TGTGCCACCGCTTATCTACGGAGTGTCGACACTGAAGCTTTCTTT. Amino acids: CATAYLRSVDTEAFF.

This clonotype was seen only a few times. The V call is TRBV28, the J call TRBJ2-2; unclear D gene. From germline, CDR1 is MDHEN and CDR2 SYDVKM. Trimming removed 3 bases at V and 6 bases at J, with 8 bases between. The CDR3 is 13 amino acids. CDR3 DNA: TGTGCCAGCAGTTTCTCCCCAGCCGGGGAGCTGTTTTTT. Amino acids: CASSFSPAGELFF.